The 3 T cell receptor beta chains below were found in one sample sequenced in a study of cytomegalovirus exposure and HLA in healthy donors. In the PCR, 60 Vbeta and 13 Jbeta primers were used. Profiling relied on immunoSEQ multiplex PCR, and the TCRdb table lists in-frame clones only, not all of them. This sample's table has roughly 42,000 clones. Sequences were obtained from PBMCs. These receptors were collected from a man aged 25-45 years in good health and CMV-seronegative.

The V gene is TRBV5-1, the J gene TRBJ1-3, with a tentative D call TRBD1 (5 bases). Trimming left V 4 bases short and J 0 bases short, with 11 bases between. The CDR3 is made up of 15 amino acids. Germline CDR1 reads SGHRS; CDR2 reads YFSETQ. This CDR3 reads CASSLDSFSGNTIYF. CDR3 nucleotide sequence: TGCGCCAGCAGCCTAGACAGTTTCTCTGGAAACACCATATATTTT. Based on the CDR3 plus reference TRBV5-1 and TRBJ1-3, the full variable domain is KAGVTQTPRYLIKTRGQQVTLSCSPISGHRSVSWYQQTPGQGLQFLFEYFSETQRNKGNFPGRFSGRQFSNSRSEMNVSTLELGDSALYLCASSLDSFSGNTIYFGEGSWLTVV.

The V and J genes are TRBV5-6 and TRBJ1-6, with D unresolved. This CDR3 comprises 13 residues. The V gene lost 4 bases and the J gene lost 8 bases, with 10 bases spanning the gap. Germline V lookup: CDR1 SGHDT, CDR2 YYEEEE. Written as DNA, the CDR3 is TGTGCCAGCAGCGATACCCCGGATTCACCCCTCCACTTT. As protein: CASSDTPDSPLHF.

The chain uses TRBV6-6 and TRBJ2-7; the D gene is possibly TRBD1 (5 bases). This CDR3 has 15 residues. CDR1 is MNHNY, CDR2 SVGAGI, per germline (reference sequence). V dropped 0 bases and J dropped 4 bases, with 13 bases sitting between them. The CDR3 loop is CASSYSNRLLYEQYF. The DNA of the CDR3 is TGTGCCAGCAGTTACTCGAACAGGCTGCTATACGAGCAGTACTTC.